This is a list of T cell receptor beta chains from one sample in a study of blood T cells in healthy people across ages. TCRdb fed the 5' RACE reads into MiXCR, producing one record per CDR3 protein. The data hold 1.5 million to 2 million distinct CDR3 sequences, with about 28% observed a single time. The sample taken for sequencing was blood. These receptors all stem from a woman younger than 45 in good health. The CDR3 runs from the conserved cysteine through the conserved F or W. D genes are given only for firm matches. Only some rows state a clone size, as once, few, many or a class for expanded clones.

-	TRBD1	TRBV5-1	TRBJ2-3	CASSLAGTGQADTQYF	TGCGCCAGCAGCTTGGCCGGGACAGGGCAGGCAGATACGCAGTATTTT
-	-	TRBV24-1	TRBJ1-5	CATSDPDSNNQPQHF	TGTGCCACCAGTGATCCGGACAGTAACAATCAGCCCCAGCATTTT
few	-	TRBV20-1	TRBJ2-3	CSARETWRMETQYF	TGCAGTGCTAGAGAGACTTGGCGGATGGAAACGCAGTATTTT
-	-	TRBV20-1	TRBJ1-3	CSARDVGGANTIYF	TGCAGTGCTAGAGATGTGGGGGGTGCAAACACCATATATTTT
-	TRBD2	TRBV29-1	TRBJ2-3	CSAVAQREGPRTQYF	TGCAGCGCTGTAGCCCAGCGGGAGGGCCCCAGGACGCAGTATTTT
many	-	TRBV29-1	TRBJ2-1	CSVGEYEQFF	TGCAGCGTCGGCGAATATGAGCAGTTCTTC
many	-	TRBV12-3/TRBV12-4	TRBJ2-7	CASSPARGYEQYF	TGTGCCAGCAGCCCTGCGCGTGGCTACGAGCAGTACTTC
few	TRBD2	TRBV4-3	TRBJ2-6	CASSQEYGDLIAGQSSGAVLTF	TGCGCCAGCAGCCAAGAGTACGGCGATTTGATAGCGGGTCAGAGCTCTGGGGCCGTCCTGACTTTC
few	-	TRBV20-1	TRBJ2-5	CSARLGRAQETQYF	TGCAGTGCTAGACTAGGACGGGCCCAAGAGACCCAGTACTTC
-	-	TRBV20-1	TRBJ2-3	CSAPRGWGLTDTQYF	TGCAGTGCTCCCCGAGGGTGGGGGCTCACAGATACGCAGTATTTT
-	-	TRBV5-1	TRBJ2-7	CATKANARSYEQYF	TGCGCCACCAAGGCGAATGCCAGGTCCTACGAGCAGTACTTC
many	TRBD1	TRBV5-1	TRBJ1-2	CASSSQGDYGYTF	TGTGCCAGCAGCAGTCAGGGGGACTATGGCTACACCTTC
few	TRBD2	TRBV6-1	TRBJ2-3	CASSELAGKTDTQYF	TGTGCCAGCAGTGAGTTAGCGGGAAAGACAGATACGCAGTATTTT
few	-	TRBV30	TRBJ2-1	CAWRTHYNEQFF	TGTGCCTGGAGAACACACTACAATGAGCAGTTCTTC
many	-	TRBV29-1	TRBJ1-2	CSVEWDGEGYTF	TGCAGCGTTGAGTGGGATGGGGAAGGCTACACCTTC
-	TRBD2	TRBV12-3/TRBV12-4	TRBJ2-7	CASSLFPGSGSYEQYF	TGTGCCAGCAGTTTATTCCCTGGTAGCGGGTCCTACGAGCAGTACTTC
once	-	TRBV2	TRBJ2-7	CASSDLAGREQYF	TGTGCCAGCAGTGATTTAGCAGGGCGCGAGCAGTACTTC
few	-	TRBV7-2	TRBJ2-5	CAGRPTGTTTQETQYF	TGTGCCGGCAGGCCCACCGGGACAACTACTCAAGAGACCCAGTACTTC
many	TRBD1	TRBV20-1	TRBJ2-7	CSARDPGTGSYEQYF	TGCAGTGCTAGAGATCCAGGGACAGGGAGCTACGAGCAGTACTTC
few	TRBD1	TRBV4-1	TRBJ1-2	CANSQEGTTGPFYGYTF	TGCGCCAACAGCCAAGAGGGTACGACAGGGCCTTTCTATGGCTACACCTTC
few	TRBD1	TRBV5-4	TRBJ1-4	CASSLQGWGEKLFF	TGTGCCAGCAGCTTACAGGGGTGGGGAGAAAAACTGTTTTTT